Each of the 22 T cell receptor beta chains below was sequenced from the same sample in a study of cytomegalovirus exposure and HLA in healthy donors. 13 Jbeta primers and 60 Vbeta primers were used for the PCR. Libraries were prepared by immunoSEQ multiplex PCR; TCRdb keeps only in-frame clonotypes and omits some of them. The sample lists about 170,000 clones, roughly 70% occurring once. Material: PBMCs. These receptor sequences come from a woman aged 45-65 years in good health and CMV-seropositive.

The CDR3 DNA sequence: TGTGCCACCAGCTGGGGGACAGCGTCGACTAATGAAAAACTGTTTTTT. It encodes CATSWGTASTNEKLFF. The chain links TRBV15 to TRBJ1-4; TRBD1 matches 7 bases. From germline, CDR1 is LNHNV and CDR2 YYDKDF (reference sequence). V was clipped by 5 bases and J by 2 bases; unmatched bases: 8. The CDR3 runs 16 residues.

The chain is built from TRBV11-3 and TRBJ1-3; D remains unclear. This CDR3 contains 14 residues. Germline V gives CDR1 SGHNT, CDR2 YENEEA. The germline V and J ends were trimmed by 0 bases and 3 bases, with 6 bases remaining between them. Here the CDR3 reads CASSLDSNGNTIYF. The CDR3 DNA reads TGTGCCAGCAGCTTAGACAGTAATGGAAACACCATATATTTT.

This clone has just a few counts. The J gene is TRBJ1-1, the V gene TRBV2; 9 nucleotides align to TRBD1. The V segment lost 5 bases and the J segment 3 bases; nucleotides outside the gene matches: 4. Germline-derived CDR1 and CDR2 are SNHLY and FYNNEI. The CDR3 loop spans 14 amino acids. The CDR3 nucleotides read TGTGCCAGCAGTTACAGGGGGCTCGACACTGAAGCTTTCTTT. The encoded protein is CASSYRGLDTEAFF.

The chain couples TRBV6-5 to TRBJ1-1, with TRBD1 matching over 8 bases. The CDR3 runs to 14 residues. The V gene's germline CDR1 is MNHEY and CDR2 SVGAGI. After removal of 7 bases from V and 8 bases from J, the junction contained 12 bases not matched to a gene. This CDR3 reads CASNSQGAGVEAFF. CDR3 in DNA: TGTGCCAGCAATTCTCAGGGGGCAGGTGTAGAAGCTTTCTTT.

The chain uses TRBV5-8 and TRBJ2-3; tentative D call: TRBD2 (6 bases). The V end was cut by 1 base, the J end by 1 base, with 7 bases between. From germline, CDR1 is SGHTS and CDR2 YDEGEE. The CDR3 has 14 amino acids. This CDR3 is CASSLPGGTDTQYF. CDR3 nucleotides: TGTGCCAGCAGCTTGCCGGGGGGCACAGATACGCAGTATTTT.

The chain links TRBV29-1 to TRBJ2-3, with TRBD1 identical over 7 bases. Germline CDR1 and CDR2: SQVTM and ANQGSEA. V lost 1 base to trimming and J lost 3 bases; unmatched junction nucleotides: 10. The CDR3 is made up of 16 amino acids. The CDR3 DNA is TGCAGCGTTGAAGGAGAACCGGGACAGCTTACAGATACGCAGTATTTT. It specifies CSVEGEPGQLTDTQYF.

The CDR3: CASSPSGGFYEQYF. In DNA, the CDR3 is TGTGCCAGCAGCCCTTCCGGGGGGTTCTACGAGCAGTACTTC. V gene TRBV7-3 combines with J gene TRBJ2-7; 7 bases agree with TRBD2. The CDR3 totals 14 residues. Germline loops: CDR1 SGHTA, CDR2 FQGTGA. J lost 3 bases, V lost 5 bases, and 7 bases had no gene match.

The chain has TRBV5-1 and TRBJ2-1; D is unresolved. The CDR3 runs 13 residues. The germline V gene encodes CDR1 SGHRS and CDR2 YFSETQ. V dropped 1 base and J dropped 9 bases, with 11 bases sitting between them. CDR3 protein: CASSLSGESEQFF. In nucleotides, the CDR3 is TGCGCCAGCAGCTTGTCCGGTGAAAGTGAGCAGTTCTTC.

The J gene is TRBJ2-2, the V gene TRBV2; 7 bases map to TRBD2. Germline trimming cut 6 bases from V and 6 bases from J; bases unmatched to any gene: 4. The CDR3 is made up of 13 amino acids. Germline V gene lookup returns CDR1 SNHLY and CDR2 FYNNEI. The CDR3 protein is CASSDAGAGELFF. The CDR3 DNA follows: TGTGCCAGCAGCGACGCGGGGGCCGGGGAGCTGTTTTTT.

The chain combines TRBV9 with TRBJ2-2; TRBD2 matches 13 bases. The V segment lost 6 bases and the J segment 8 bases; nucleotides outside the gene matches: 10. The CDR3 is 16 residues long. Per germline, CDR1 SGDLS and CDR2 YYNGEE. CDR3 DNA sequence: TGTGCCAGCACGCGGACTAGCGGGGGAGGGGAAGGGGAGCTGTTTTTT. As protein: CASTRTSGGGEGELFF.

This clone occurred once. V usage is TRBV6-4 and J usage is TRBJ2-1; D is undetermined. There are 15 residues in the CDR3. V lost 0 bases and J 2 bases, leaving 8 bases between the germline ends. Germline-derived CDR1 and CDR2 are MRHNA and SNTAGT. CDR3 protein: CASSDSNSPYNEQFF. DNA for the CDR3: TGTGCCAGCAGTGACTCTAACAGCCCCTACAATGAGCAGTTCTTC.

This clone has just one count. This chain uses TRBV6-1 with TRBJ1-2; 9 nucleotides line up with TRBD1. With 6 bases clipped from V and 5 bases from J, the junction kept 7 bases outside the gene matches. The germline gives CDR1 MNHNS, CDR2 SASEGT. CDR3 length: 14 amino acids. This CDR3 is CASRDRDRVYGYTF. In DNA form, the CDR3 reads TGTGCCAGCAGAGACCGGGACAGGGTGTATGGCTACACCTTC.

V gene TRBV7-7 combines with J gene TRBJ2-1; 8 positions agree with TRBD1. V shed 5 bases and J 6 bases; nucleotides not matched to a gene: 3. The CDR3 extends over 13 amino acids. CDR1 is SSHAT and CDR2 is FNYEAQ in the germline V gene (reference sequence). The CDR3 sequence: CASSNGQGNEQFF. CDR3 coding DNA: TGTGCCAGCAGCAACGGACAGGGCAATGAGCAGTTCTTC.

DNA for the CDR3: TGTGCCAGCAGTGAGCTGGAGACAGATACGCAGTATTTT. Translation gives CASSELETDTQYF. The rearrangement joins TRBV2 to TRBJ2-3; D unclear. This CDR3 is built from 13 residues. V was shortened by 3 bases and J by 3 bases, with 7 bases between the two germline ends. CDR1 and CDR2 from the germline V gene are SNHLY and FYNNEI.

As for this clone: Different DNA sequences within this sample yield the same CDR3. V usage is TRBV5-1 and J usage is TRBJ2-2; no firm D call. Looked up from germline, CDR1 is SGHRS and CDR2 is YFSETQ. Trimming took off 0 bases at V and 0 bases at J, with 6 bases between the two ends. The CDR3 sequence is 15 residues long. CDR3 in amino acids: CASSLAGSNTGELFF. In nucleotides, the CDR3 is TGCGCCAGCAGCTTGGCCGGTTCGAACACCGGGGAGCTGTTTTTT.

The chain has TRBV2 and TRBJ1-2; D is perhaps TRBD1 (5 bases). In germline, CDR1 is SNHLY, CDR2 FYNNEI. The V end lost 4 bases, the J end lost 8 bases, and 14 bases lay between the germline ends. The CDR3 length is 13 residues. CDR3 sequence reads: CASSGGTAWGYTF. In DNA form, the CDR3 reads TGTGCCAGCAGTGGGGGCACGGCATGGGGCTACACCTTC. Complete variable domain (other parts from reference TRBV2 and TRBJ1-2): EPEVTQTPSHQVTQMGQEVILRCVPISNHLYFYWYRQILGQKVEFLVSFYNNEISEKSEIFDDQFSVERPDGSNFTLKIRSTKLEDSAMYFCASSGGTAWGYTFGSGTRLTVV.

A few counts support this clone. V is TRBV5-1 and J is TRBJ2-3, with D perhaps TRBD2 (7 bases). The CDR3 loop spans 16 amino acids. Germline V CDR1 and CDR2: SGHRS, YFSETQ. With 0 bases removed from V and 4 bases from J, the gap between germline ends came to 15 bases. Here the CDR3 DNA reads TGCGCCAGCAGCTTGGAGGGGGGGTTAGTTGCAGATACGCAGTATTTT. Translation gives CASSLEGGLVADTQYF.

This clone was seen only a few times. The rearrangement uses TRBV5-4 and TRBJ2-7; the D gene is possibly TRBD1 (6 bases). The length of the CDR3 is 13 residues. V shed 2 bases and J shed 6 bases, with 12 bases lying between them. Germline V gene sequence: CDR1 SGHNT, CDR2 YYREEE (reference sequence). CDR3 nucleotide sequence: TGTGCCAGCAGCTTACGGGACACTGGCGAGCAGTACTTC. Residues: CASSLRDTGEQYF.

J is TRBJ2-7 and V is TRBV9, with a tentative D call TRBD1 (6 bases). CDR1 and CDR2 from the germline V gene are SGDLS and YYNGEE. The V end lost 3 bases, the J end lost 0 bases, and 13 bases lay between the germline ends. The CDR3 spans 15 residues. Here the CDR3 DNA reads TGTGCCAGCAGCGCTGGGGGCAGGAGCTCCTACGAGCAGTACTTC. This translates into CASSAGGRSSYEQYF.

This chain connects TRBV7-9 to TRBJ2-6; a possible D gene is TRBD2 (5 bases). This CDR3 spans 17 amino acids. Trimming took 10 bases from V and 0 from J, leaving 19 bases between them. CDR1 and CDR2 from the germline V gene are SEHNR and FQNEAQ (reference sequence). CDR3 bases: TGTGCCATACCATCCGGGGTTGGAAGCTCTGGGGCCAACGTCCTGACTTTC. Translated, it gives CAIPSGVGSSGANVLTF. Full variable domain (missing parts from reference TRBV7-9 and TRBJ2-6): DTGVSQNPRHKITKRGQNVTFRCDPISEHNRLYWYRQTLGQGPEFLTYFQNEAQLEKSRLLSDRFSAERPKGSFSTLEIQRTEQGDSAMYLCAIPSGVGSSGANVLTFGAGSRLTVL.

This clone appeared a few times. The CDR3 loop reads CASSRAGSSTDTQYF. As DNA, the CDR3 is TGCGCCAGCAGCCGAGCGGGTTCTAGCACAGATACGCAGTATTTT. The chain employs TRBV4-1 and TRBJ2-3; possibly TRBD2 for D (6 bases). The ends were cut back, 4 bases at V and 0 bases at J, with 11 bases in the middle. CDR3 length: 15 residues. From germline, CDR1 is MGHRA and CDR2 YSYEKL.

This clone was observed once. The V gene is TRBV7-8, the J gene TRBJ2-3, with unresolved D. Germline V CDR1 and CDR2: SGHVS, FQNEAQ. Trimming took off 5 bases at V and 3 bases at J, with 21 bases between the two ends. This CDR3 spans 17 amino acids. The CDR3 loop is CASSGPRLRRLTDTQYF. The CDR3 DNA follows: TGTGCCAGCAGCGGCCCCAGACTCCGGCGACTGACAGATACGCAGTATTTT.